Reported below is one T cell receptor beta chain. This clonotype came up many times. Its antigen is unknown. Qualities for individual bases were not recorded, and no much larger clone is one base off. Counted from cysteine to phenylalanine, this CDR3 has 14 amino acids. Only the CDR3 part of the read is kept: 42 bases, read in frame from the first base. V and J lose 0 bases and 0 bases, and a span of 7 bases separates them. According to the germline V gene, CDR1 reads SGHRS and CDR2 reads YFSETQ. This entry belongs to a study of CD8 T cells in ankylosing spondylitis (dated by TCRdb to 2016 to 2017). About the study as a whole: To find TCR variants linked to disease, the study profiled T cell receptor beta repertoires in ankylosing spondylitis patients and healthy donors. Samples of peripheral blood were taken, and for ankylosing spondylitis patients, synovial fluid was collected as well. In total, the full study cohort was made up of some 100 healthy donors and more than 20 ankylosing spondylitis patients.

Instrument used: Illumina HiSeq 2500. Quantitative 5'-RACE with molecular barcodes was the method used to prepare the TCR beta libraries. Regarding the original processing steps: Disease-linked TCR variants were identified with a new computational method built on a probabilistic model of VDJ rearrangement. Starting from the raw public reads, TCRdb applied fastp trimming at Q25, assembled clones with MiXCR and retained in-frame beta chains. When rows share a CDR3 protein, they turn into one entry using the most common DNA and genes. The V and J calls were not made by the authors but by TCRdb's processing. For this sample the table gives about 320,000 distinct CDR3 sequences, of which around a tenth were detected only once. About a tenth of the sample goes to the ten largest clones. The research as a whole found: A TCR beta motif of 7 or 8 highly homologous amino acid variants appeared characteristic of blood from ankylosing spondylitis patients. The disease-linked clones had a CD8+ phenotype and were found at relatively low frequencies in peripheral blood. Some of the motif variants had been reported before in the synovial fluid and blood of reactive arthritis patients, a finding that suggests common disease-initiation mechanisms. The disease-linked clones were reported as significantly enriched in matched synovial fluid samples from ankylosing spondylitis patients.

The rearranged chain carries TRBV5-1 and TRBJ2-7; no D segment can be confidently identified. This sequence originates from a female donor with ankylosing spondylitis or in good health (not recorded which). The sequencing sample was made of blood, either unsorted or a sorted T cell fraction (not recorded which). The bases are TGCGCCAGCAGCTTGGACAGCCGCTCCTACGAGCAGTACTTC. This encodes CASSLDSRSYEQYF.